This note documents a single T cell receptor (beta chain) sequence. Its antigen is as yet unknown. PCR used 60 Vbeta primers and 13 Jbeta primers. Only in-frame clones appear in the TCRdb table, and some are missing; sequencing was by immunoSEQ multiplex PCR. The sample lists 75,000 to 90,000 clones, 65% to 80% occurring once. This entry belongs to a study of cytomegalovirus exposure and HLA in healthy donors. Study-wide context: Early release data held 85 million or so unique TCRs from HLA-typed donors.

V shed 4 bases and J 4 bases; nucleotides not matched to a gene: 22. Germline V lookup: CDR1 SGHNT, CDR2 YYREEE (reference sequence). The CDR3 loop spans 20 amino acids. The study's findings and limits: Altogether, 164 TCR beta chains were recorded as cytomegalovirus-associated.

The clonotype was recovered from a man aged 60 to 75 in good health and CMV-seronegative. The sample comprised PBMCs. This chain uses TRBV5-4 with TRBJ1-2; 10 bases map to TRBD1. CDR3 nucleotides: TGTGCCAGCAGCCCGGGAGGGTGGGGGACAGGGGCTTCGCGGGGCTATGGCTACACCTTC. The encoded protein is CASSPGGWGTGASRGYGYTF.